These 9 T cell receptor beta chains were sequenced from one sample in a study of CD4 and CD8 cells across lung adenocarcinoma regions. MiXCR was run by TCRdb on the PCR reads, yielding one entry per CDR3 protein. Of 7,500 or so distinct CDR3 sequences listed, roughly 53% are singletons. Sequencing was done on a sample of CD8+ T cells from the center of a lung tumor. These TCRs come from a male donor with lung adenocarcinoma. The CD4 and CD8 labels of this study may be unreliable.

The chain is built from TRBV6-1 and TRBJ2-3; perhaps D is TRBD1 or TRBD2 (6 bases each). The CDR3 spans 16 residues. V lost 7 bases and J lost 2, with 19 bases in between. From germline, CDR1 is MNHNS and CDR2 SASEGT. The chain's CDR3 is CASMGQTGGYTDTQYF. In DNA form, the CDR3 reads TGTGCCAGCATGGGTCAGACAGGAGGGTACACAGATACGCAGTATTTT.

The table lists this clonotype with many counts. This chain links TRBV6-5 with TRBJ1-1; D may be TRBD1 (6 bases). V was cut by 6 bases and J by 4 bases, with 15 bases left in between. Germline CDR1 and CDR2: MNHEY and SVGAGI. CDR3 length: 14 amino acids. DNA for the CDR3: TGTGCCAGCAGCTACAGGGATGGGACCACTGAAGCTTTCTTT. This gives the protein CASSYRDGTTEAFF.

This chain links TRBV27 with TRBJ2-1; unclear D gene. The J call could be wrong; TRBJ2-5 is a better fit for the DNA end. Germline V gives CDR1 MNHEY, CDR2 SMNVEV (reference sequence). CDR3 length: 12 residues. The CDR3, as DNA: TGTGCCAGCAGTCCCTCCCCAGAGACCCAGTACTTC. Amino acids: CASSPSPETQYF.

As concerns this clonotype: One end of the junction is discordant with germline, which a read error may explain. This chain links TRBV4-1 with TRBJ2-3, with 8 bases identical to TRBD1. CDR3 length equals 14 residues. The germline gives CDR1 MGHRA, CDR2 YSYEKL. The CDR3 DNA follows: TGCGGCAGCAGGGGGCATGGGGGCGGGGACATGCAGTATTTC. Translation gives CGSRGHGGGDMQYF.

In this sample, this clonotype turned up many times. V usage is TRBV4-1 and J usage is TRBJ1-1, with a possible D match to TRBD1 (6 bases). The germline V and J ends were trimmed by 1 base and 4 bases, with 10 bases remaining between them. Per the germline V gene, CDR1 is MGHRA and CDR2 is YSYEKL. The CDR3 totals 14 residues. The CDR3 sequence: CASSQAGAVTEAFF. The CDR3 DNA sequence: TGCGCCAGCAGCCAAGCGGGGGCAGTCACTGAAGCTTTCTTT.

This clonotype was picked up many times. Here the CDR3 DNA reads TGTGCCAGCAGCCCCATGGGAGGGATTTATGGCTACACCTTC. As protein: CASSPMGGIYGYTF. The chain couples TRBV6-1 to TRBJ1-2; D gene ambiguous. The CDR3 totals 14 residues. Trimming shortened V by 6 bases and J by 5 bases, and 16 bases separated the two germline ends. CDR1 and CDR2 from the germline V gene are MNHNS and SASEGT.

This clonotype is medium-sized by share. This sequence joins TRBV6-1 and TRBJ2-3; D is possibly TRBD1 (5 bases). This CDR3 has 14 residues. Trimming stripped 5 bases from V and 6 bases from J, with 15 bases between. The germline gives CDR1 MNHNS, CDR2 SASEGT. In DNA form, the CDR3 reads TGTGCCAGCAGTCGAACACAGGAATTTGATACGCAGTATTTT. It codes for CASSRTQEFDTQYF.

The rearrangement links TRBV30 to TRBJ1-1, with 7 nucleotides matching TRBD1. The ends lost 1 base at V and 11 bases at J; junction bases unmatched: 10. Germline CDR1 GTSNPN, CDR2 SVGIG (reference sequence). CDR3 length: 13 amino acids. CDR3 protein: CAWSDGGGAPAFF. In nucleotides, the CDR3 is TGTGCCTGGAGTGATGGAGGGGGCGCTCCGGCTTTCTTT.

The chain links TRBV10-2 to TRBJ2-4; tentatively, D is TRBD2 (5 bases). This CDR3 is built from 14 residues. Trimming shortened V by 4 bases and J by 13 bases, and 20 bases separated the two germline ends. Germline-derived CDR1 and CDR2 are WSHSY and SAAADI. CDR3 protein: CASSAGDTTSGQYF. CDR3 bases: TGCGCCAGCAGTGCCGGAGATACTACGTCGGGGCAGTACTTC.